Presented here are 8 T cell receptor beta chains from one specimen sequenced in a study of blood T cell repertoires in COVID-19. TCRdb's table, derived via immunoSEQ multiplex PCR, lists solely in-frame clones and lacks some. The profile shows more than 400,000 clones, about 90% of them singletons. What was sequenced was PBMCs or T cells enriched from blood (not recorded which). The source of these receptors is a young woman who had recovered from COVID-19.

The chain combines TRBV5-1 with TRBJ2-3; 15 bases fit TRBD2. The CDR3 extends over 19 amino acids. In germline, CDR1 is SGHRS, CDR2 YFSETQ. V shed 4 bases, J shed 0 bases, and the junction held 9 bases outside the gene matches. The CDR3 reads CASSAGLAGGRTSTDTQYF. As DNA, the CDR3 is TGCGCCAGCAGCGCCGGACTAGCGGGGGGGCGTACTAGCACAGATACGCAGTATTTT.

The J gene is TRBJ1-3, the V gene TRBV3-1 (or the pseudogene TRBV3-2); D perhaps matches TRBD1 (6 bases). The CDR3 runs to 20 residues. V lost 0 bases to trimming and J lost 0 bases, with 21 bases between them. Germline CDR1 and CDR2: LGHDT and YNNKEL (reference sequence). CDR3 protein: CASSQEYGTPNLDSGNTIYF. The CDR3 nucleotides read TGTGCCAGCAGCCAAGAATACGGGACACCAAACCTCGACTCTGGAAACACCATATATTTT.

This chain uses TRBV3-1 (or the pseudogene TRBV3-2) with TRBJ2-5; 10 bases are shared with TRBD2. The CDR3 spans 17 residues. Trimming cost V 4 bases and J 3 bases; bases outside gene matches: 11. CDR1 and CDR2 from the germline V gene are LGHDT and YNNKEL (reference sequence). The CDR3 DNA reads TGTGCCAGCAGCCCCTCAGGTTCCAGCGGGGGGGAAGAGACCCAGTACTTC. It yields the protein CASSPSGSSGGEETQYF.

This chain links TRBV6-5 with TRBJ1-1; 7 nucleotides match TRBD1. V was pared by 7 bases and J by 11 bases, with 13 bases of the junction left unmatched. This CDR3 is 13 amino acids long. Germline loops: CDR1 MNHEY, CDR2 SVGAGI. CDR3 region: CASKETRGMRAFF. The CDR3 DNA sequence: TGTGCCAGCAAAGAAACCAGGGGGATGAGGGCTTTCTTT.

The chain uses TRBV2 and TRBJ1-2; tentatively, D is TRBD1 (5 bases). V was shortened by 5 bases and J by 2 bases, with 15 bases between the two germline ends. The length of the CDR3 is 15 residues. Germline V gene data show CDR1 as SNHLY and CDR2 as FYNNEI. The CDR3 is CASSYQGRLNYGYTF. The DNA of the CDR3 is TGTGCCAGCAGTTACCAGGGCCGGCTGAACTATGGCTACACCTTC.

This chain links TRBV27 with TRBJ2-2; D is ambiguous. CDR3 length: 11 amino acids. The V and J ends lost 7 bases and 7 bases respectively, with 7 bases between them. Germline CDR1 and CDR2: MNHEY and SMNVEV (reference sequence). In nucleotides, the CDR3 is TGTGCCAGCAAGAGTGGCGGGGAGCTGTTTTTT. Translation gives CASKSGGELFF.

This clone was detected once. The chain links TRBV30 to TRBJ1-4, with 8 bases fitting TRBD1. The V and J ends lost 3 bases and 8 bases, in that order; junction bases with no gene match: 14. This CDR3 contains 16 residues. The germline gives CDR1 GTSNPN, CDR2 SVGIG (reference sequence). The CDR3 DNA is TGTGCCTGGAGCTACTTCTCAGGGGGCGCGGGGGAAAAACTGTTTTTT. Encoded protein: CAWSYFSGGAGEKLFF.

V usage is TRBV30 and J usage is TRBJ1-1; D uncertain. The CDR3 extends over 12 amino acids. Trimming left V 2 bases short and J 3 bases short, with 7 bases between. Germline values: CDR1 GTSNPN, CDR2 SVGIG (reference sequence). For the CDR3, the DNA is TGTGCCTGGAGTCTAATGCACACTGAAGCTTTCTTT. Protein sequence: CAWSLMHTEAFF.